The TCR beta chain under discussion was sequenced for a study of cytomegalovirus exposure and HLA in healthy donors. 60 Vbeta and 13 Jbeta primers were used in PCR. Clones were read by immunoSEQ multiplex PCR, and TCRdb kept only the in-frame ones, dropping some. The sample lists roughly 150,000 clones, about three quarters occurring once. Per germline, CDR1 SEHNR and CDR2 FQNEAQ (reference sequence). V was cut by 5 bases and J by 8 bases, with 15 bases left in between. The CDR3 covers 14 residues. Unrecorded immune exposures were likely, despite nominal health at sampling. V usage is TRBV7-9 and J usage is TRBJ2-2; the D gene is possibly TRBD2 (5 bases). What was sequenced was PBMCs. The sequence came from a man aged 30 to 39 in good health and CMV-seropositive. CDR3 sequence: CASSPEGLLGELFF. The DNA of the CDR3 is TGTGCCAGCAGCCCAGAGGGCTTGTTGGGGGAGCTGTTTTTT. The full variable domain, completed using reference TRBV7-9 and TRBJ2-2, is DTGVSQNPRHKITKRGQNVTFRCDPISEHNRLYWYRQTLGQGPEFLTYFQNEAQLEKSRLLSDRFSAERPKGSFSTLEIQRTEQGDSAMYLCASSPEGLLGELFFGEGSRLTVL.